These 3 T cell receptor beta chains originate from one sample sequenced in a study of cytomegalovirus exposure and HLA in healthy donors. Assay used: immunoSEQ multiplex PCR; TCRdb lists only in-frame clones, some missing. Of around 49,000 clones listed, about 93% are singletons. Sequenced material: PBMCs. These receptors were collected from a young woman in good health and CMV-seropositive.

The chain has TRBV5-4 and TRBJ2-1; 9 positions match TRBD2. The length of the CDR3 is 15 residues. Germline V lookup: CDR1 SGHNT, CDR2 YYREEE (reference sequence). Losses at the gene ends were 1 base for V and 9 bases for J; bases not matched to a gene: 8. This CDR3 reads CASSLYSGSTVEQFF. The CDR3 DNA reads TGTGCCAGCAGCTTGTATAGCGGGAGTACGGTTGAGCAGTTCTTC. Based on the CDR3 plus reference TRBV5-4 and TRBJ2-1, the full variable domain is ETGVTQSPTHLIKTRGQQVTLRCSSQSGHNTVSWYQQALGQGPQFIFQYYREEENGRGNFPPRFSGLQFPNYSSELNVNALELDDSALYLCASSLYSGSTVEQFFGPGTRLTVL.

This chain connects TRBV28 to TRBJ1-5, with TRBD1 matching over 7 bases. Germline lookup yields CDR1 MDHEN and CDR2 SYDVKM. The trim removed 4 bases at V and 3 bases at J, leaving 6 bases unmatched. The CDR3 is made up of 15 amino acids. Here the CDR3 DNA reads TGTGCCAGCAGTTCCAGACAGGGCATCAATCAGCCCCAGCATTTT. Translating it yields CASSSRQGINQPQHF. Complete variable domain (other parts from reference TRBV28 and TRBJ1-5): DVKVTQSSRYLVKRTGEKVFLECVQDMDHENMFWYRQDPGLGLRLIYFSYDVKMKEKGDIPEGYSVSREKKERFSLILESASTNQTSMYLCASSSRQGINQPQHFGDGTRLSIL.

The chain links TRBV27 to TRBJ2-1, with 14 nucleotides matching TRBD2. With 6 bases clipped from V and 7 bases from J, the junction kept 2 bases outside the gene matches. Germline V gene data show CDR1 as MNHEY and CDR2 as SMNVEV (reference sequence). This CDR3 has 14 residues. CDR3 protein: CASSRLAGGNEQFF. The CDR3 DNA follows: TGTGCCAGCAGCAGACTAGCGGGAGGGAATGAGCAGTTCTTC.